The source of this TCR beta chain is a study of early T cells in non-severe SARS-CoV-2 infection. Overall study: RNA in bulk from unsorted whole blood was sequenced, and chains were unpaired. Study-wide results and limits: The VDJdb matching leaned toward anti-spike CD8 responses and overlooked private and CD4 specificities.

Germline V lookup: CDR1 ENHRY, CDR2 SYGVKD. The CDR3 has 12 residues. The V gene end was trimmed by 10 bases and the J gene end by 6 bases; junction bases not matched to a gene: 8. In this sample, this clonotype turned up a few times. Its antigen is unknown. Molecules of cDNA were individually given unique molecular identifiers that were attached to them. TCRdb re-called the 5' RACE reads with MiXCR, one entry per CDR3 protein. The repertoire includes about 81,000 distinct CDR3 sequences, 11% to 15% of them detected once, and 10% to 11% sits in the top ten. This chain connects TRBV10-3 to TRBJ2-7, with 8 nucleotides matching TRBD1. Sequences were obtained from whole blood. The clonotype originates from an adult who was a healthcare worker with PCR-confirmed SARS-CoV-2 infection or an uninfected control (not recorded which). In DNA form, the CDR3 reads TGTGCCACCCGGGACAGGAACGCCGAGCAGTACTTC. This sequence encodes CATRDRNAEQYF.